This entry describes one T cell receptor (beta chain). Its antigen is undetermined. The data are from a study of T cell clonotyping in hematopoietic cell transplantation. Findings of the study overall: At the given depth, recipient repertoires were over 95% de novo clonotypes. No sorting was done, leaving CD4 and CD8 contributions mixed.

The CDR3 covers 11 residues. Germline CDR1 DFQATT, CDR2 SNEGSKA (reference sequence). The V and J ends lost 5 bases and 3 bases, in that order; junction bases with no gene match: 1. Sequencing was performed with immunoSEQ multiplex PCR; in TCRdb, only in-frame clones are kept and a portion is missing. The sample gives approximately 44,000 clones, 94% of which show up once; roughly 0.85% is in the top ten. This chain joins TRBV20-1 and TRBJ2-7; 7 bases map to TRBD1. The TCR comes from a woman aged 45-60 years in good health. Some clones in this sample may be carry-over from other donors' samples. The sample comprised peripheral blood mononuclear cells. In DNA form, the CDR3 reads TGCAGTGCTGGACAGGACTACGAGCAGTACTTC. This sequence encodes CSAGQDYEQYF.